Sequencing of this TCR beta chain was carried out in a study of blood T cell repertoires in COVID-19. Overall study context: Sites across the United States, Italy and Spain contributed samples from acute and convalescent COVID-19. PBMCs, B-cell-depleted T cells, or T cells were the source of the cDNA or gDNA that made up the material.

Patients from Seattle were sampled longitudinally, starting during active infection. From germline, CDR1 is SGHVS and CDR2 FNYEAQ. The CDR3 is made up of 11 amino acids. V was cut by 2 bases and J by 6 bases, with 5 bases left in between. Under the authors' procedure: Scientists estimated how many nucleated cells there were by amplifying reference gene primers. Generated by immunoSEQ multiplex PCR, the TCRdb table keeps only in-frame clones and is missing some. V and J calls and clone size follow that table, whereas D and trimming were derived from the DNA. This table has a few hundred thousand clones, around nine tenths appearing once.

The sample consisted of peripheral blood. This TCR was recovered from a woman aged 70-85 years with COVID-19, enrolled during active disease. The chain combines TRBV7-6 with TRBJ2-7; D unclear. In nucleotides, the CDR3 is TGTGCCAGCAGCTTATTCGGCGAGCAGTACTTC. Translated, it gives CASSLFGEQYF. Combining the CDR3 with reference TRBV7-6 and TRBJ2-7 gives the whole variable domain GAGVSQSPRYKVTKRGQDVALRCDPISGHVSLYWYRQALGQGPEFLTYFNYEAQQDKSGLPNDRFSAERPEGSISTLTIQRTEQRDSAMYRCASSLFGEQYFGPGTRLTVT.